Below are 6 T cell receptor beta chains sequenced from a single sample in a study of blood T cells in healthy people across ages. Next came a second PCR, run for about 6 to 12 cycles, which used a sample-barcoded 5' primer along with a J-beta primer mix. Each CDR3 protein is one row after TCRdb ran MiXCR on the 5' RACE reads. The sample has 800,000 to 950,000 distinct CDR3 sequences; just under 30% are singletons. A further study also used this sample, focusing on T cells of mothers and their children.

Specimen: blood. Receptors were obtained from a woman aged 35 to 49 in good health.

This clonotype was detected many times. The J gene is TRBJ2-2, the V gene TRBV7-9; D is unclear. Germline values: CDR1 SEHNR, CDR2 FQNEAQ (reference sequence). The CDR3 has 14 residues. V lost 5 bases and J 0 bases, leaving 7 bases between the germline ends. The CDR3 DNA is TGTGCCAGCAGCGCTCGGGCGAACACCGGGGAGCTGTTTTTT. Protein: CASSARANTGELFF. The entire variable domain, with the rest obtained from reference TRBV7-9 and TRBJ2-2, is as follows: DTGVSQNPRHKITKRGQNVTFRCDPISEHNRLYWYRQTLGQGPEFLTYFQNEAQLEKSRLLSDRFSAERPKGSFSTLEIQRTEQGDSAMYLCASSARANTGELFFGEGSRLTVL.

CDR3 sequence: CSANPARRNEDEQYF. Here the CDR3 DNA reads TGCAGTGCTAACCCCGCTAGGAGGAATGAGGACGAGCAGTACTTC. The V gene is TRBV20-1, the J gene TRBJ2-7, with D possibly TRBD2 on 5 matching bases. The CDR3 consists of 15 residues. The V and J ends lost 4 bases and 5 bases respectively, with 21 bases between them. Germline CDR1 DFQATT, CDR2 SNEGSKA (reference sequence).

This clonotype showed up many times. This chain connects TRBV29-1 to TRBJ2-7; the D is unclear. V was clipped by 4 bases and J by 4 bases, with 14 bases between them. The CDR3 runs 13 residues. CDR1 is SQVTM and CDR2 is ANQGSEA in the germline V gene. In DNA form, the CDR3 reads TGCAGCGTTGTCGGCAGTAGGGATTACGAGCAGTACTTC. This sequence encodes CSVVGSRDYEQYF.

This chain joins TRBV5-5 and TRBJ1-6, with D hard to call. The CDR3 runs to 15 residues. The V gene lost 0 bases and the J gene lost 6 bases, with 10 bases spanning the gap. Germline CDR1 reads SGHKS; CDR2 reads YYEKEE (reference sequence). CDR3 region: CASSLGRSFNSPLHF. Here the CDR3 DNA reads TGTGCCAGCAGCTTGGGTCGCAGTTTTAATTCACCCCTCCACTTT.

CDR3 sequence reads: CASSLSGGENQPQHF. CDR3 in DNA: TGTGCCAGCAGTTTAAGCGGAGGGGAGAATCAGCCCCAGCATTTT. The V gene is TRBV12-3 or TRBV12-4, the J gene TRBJ1-5, with a tentative D call TRBD1 (5 bases). The CDR3 is 15 residues long. V was cut by 2 bases and J by 4 bases, with 12 bases left in between.

This clonotype was counted a few times. The rearrangement joins TRBV4-3 to TRBJ2-3; unclear D gene. V gave up 1 base and J gave up 0 bases, with 11 bases separating them. CDR3 length equals 16 residues. Looked up from germline, CDR1 is LGHNA and CDR2 is YSLEER. In DNA form, the CDR3 reads TGCGCCAGCAGCCAAGTGACCCAGGCTAGCACAGATACGCAGTATTTT. Translation gives CASSQVTQASTDTQYF.